The present T cell receptor beta chain was sequenced within a study of blood T cell repertoires in COVID-19. Study at large: Donors in the United States, Italy and Spain gave samples during acute or convalescent COVID-19.

In terms of age and location, participants ranged from roughly 18 to 90 years and lived in about 25 US areas. In Cohort 3, a recovered donor had either two negative PCRs, clearance, or symptom resolution. This clone showed up just a few times. Original data processing: Estimates of nucleated cell counts were drawn from the amplification of reference gene primers. Only in-frame clones appear in the TCRdb table, and some are missing; sequencing was by immunoSEQ multiplex PCR. V, J and clone size are those of that table, while D and trimming were read from the DNA. Here the sample spans about 220,000 clones, roughly 84% being singletons. The CDR3 has 13 amino acids. Germline V gives CDR1 GTSNPN, CDR2 SVGIG (reference sequence). J lost 9 bases, V lost 2 bases, and 5 bases had no gene match.

The source is a woman in her 40s who had recovered from COVID-19. V is TRBV30 and J is TRBJ2-2; 8 bases align to TRBD1. The source material was PBMCs or T cells enriched from blood (not recorded which). DNA for the CDR3: TGTGCCTGGAGTAGCCCAGGGGGCAGGGAGCTGTTTTTT. This encodes CAWSSPGGRELFF.